This is a list of T cell receptor beta chains from one sample in a study of memory CD4+ T cells and cytomegalovirus serostatus. Method: immunoSEQ multiplex PCR; TCRdb's copy keeps in-frame clones and lacks some. The sample contains roughly 48,000 clones, approximately 82% of which appear only once. Source material: memory CD4+ T cells from blood. All receptors come from an adult in good health and CMV-seropositive. CDR3s include the opening cysteine and the closing phenylalanine or tryptophan. The order of the fields is clone size, CDR3 length, D gene, V gene, J gene, CDR3 protein, CDR3 DNA. The D gene is left open where the match is weak. Expanded clones get a size class; other rows say once, few or many, or leave the size out.

.	13	.	TRBV2	TRBJ2-1	CASSPGRANEQFF	TGTGCCAGCAGTCCTGGTCGGGCCAATGAGCAGTTCTTC
.	14	.	TRBV6-5	TRBJ1-1	CASRVTGMNTEAFF	TGTGCCAGCAGGGTGACTGGGATGAACACTGAAGCTTTCTTT
once	15	TRBD1	TRBV6-5	TRBJ2-7	CATSPPGQGAYEQYF	TGTGCCACCTCTCCTCCGGGACAGGGGGCGTACGAGCAGTACTTC
.	14	.	TRBV6-6	TRBJ1-3	CASSYPGGENTIYF	TGTGCCAGCAGTTACCCCGGAGGTGAAAACACCATATATTTT
.	15	.	TRBV5-1	TRBJ2-1	CASSLGSSSNNEQFF	TGCGCCAGCAGCTTGGGGTCTAGCAGTAACAATGAGCAGTTCTTC
.	12	.	TRBV11-3	TRBJ2-7	CASSFDGREQYF	TGTGCCAGCAGCTTCGACGGGCGTGAGCAGTACTTC
few	14	.	TRBV19	TRBJ1-1	CASRPGSMNTEAFF	TGTGCCAGTAGGCCAGGCAGCATGAACACTGAAGCTTTCTTT
.	15	.	TRBV4-3	TRBJ2-2	CASSSLAGPSGELFF	TGCGCCAGCAGCTCCCTTGCGGGCCCCTCCGGGGAGCTGTTTTTT
.	16	.	TRBV7-2	TRBJ2-3	CASGGQLVSSTDTQYF	TGTGCCAGCGGTGGACAGCTAGTTTCTAGCACAGATACGCAGTATTTT
.	15	TRBD2	TRBV29-1	TRBJ2-1	CSVARLAGPANEQFF	TGCAGCGTTGCCCGACTAGCGGGACCCGCCAATGAGCAGTTCTTC
.	14	.	TRBV28	TRBJ1-2	CAAYTGPQSRGYTF	TGTGCCGCCTACACCGGGCCCCAGAGCCGTGGCTACACCTTC
.	16	.	TRBV5-4	TRBJ1-4	CASSTDSRATNEKLFF	TGTGCCAGCAGCACCGACAGCCGTGCAACTAATGAAAAACTGTTTTTT
.	18	TRBD1	TRBV5-4	TRBJ2-6	CASSPGGQGASGANVLTF	TGTGCCAGCAGCCCCGGGGGACAGGGGGCGTCTGGGGCCAACGTCCTGACTTTC
once	12	.	TRBV7-2	TRBJ1-1	CASSLYGTEAFF	TGTGCCAGCAGCTTATACGGCACTGAAGCTTTCTTT
.	13	TRBD1	TRBV6-1	TRBJ2-1	CASIRTGVNEQFF	TGTGCCAGCATCCGGACAGGGGTGAATGAGCAGTTCTTC
.	16	TRBD1	TRBV4-1	TRBJ1-5	CASSQEAGTGNQPQHF	TGCGCCAGCAGCCAAGAAGCCGGGACAGGGAATCAGCCCCAGCATTTT
few	13	.	TRBV5-6	TRBJ2-5	CASKGIAGETQYF	TGTGCCAGCAAGGGAATAGCTGGGGAGACCCAGTACTTC
.	16	TRBD2	TRBV5-1	TRBJ2-2	CASSLYAGANTGELFF	TGCGCCAGCAGCTTGTACGCGGGGGCGAACACCGGGGAGCTGTTTTTT
few	15	TRBD1	TRBV5-4	TRBJ1-2	CASSFRGQGENGYTF	TGTGCCAGCAGTTTCCGCGGACAGGGGGAAAATGGCTACACCTTC
.	15	TRBD1	TRBV15	TRBJ2-2	CATSVRQGITGELFF	TGTGCCACCAGCGTACGACAGGGGATAACCGGGGAGCTGTTTTTT
.	14	.	TRBV7-7	TRBJ2-1	CASSLSGAVGEQFF	TGTGCTAGCAGCTTAAGTGGGGCGGTGGGGGAACAGTTCTTC
.	17	.	TRBV4-3	TRBJ2-3	CASSQDLGGGGTDTQYF	TGCGCCAGCAGCCAAGATCTAGGGGGAGGGGGCACAGATACGCAGTATTTT
.	10	.	TRBV15	TRBJ2-1	CATSHSEQFF	TGTGCCACCAGCCATAGTGAGCAGTTCTTC
.	14	TRBD1	TRBV18	TRBJ1-2	CASSPPEVGGGYTF	TGTGCCAGCTCACCACCTGAGGTAGGGGGCGGCTACACCTTC
.	14	.	TRBV6-5	TRBJ1-2	CASRQAFTPYGYTF	TGTGCCAGCAGACAGGCATTCACCCCTTATGGCTACACCTTC
.	16	.	TRBV4-1	TRBJ2-3	CASSQHGISVPDTQYF	TGCGCCAGCAGCCAACACGGGATTAGCGTCCCAGATACGCAGTATTTT
once	14	TRBD1	TRBV18	TRBJ2-7	CASSPRQGLYEQYF	TGTGCCAGCTCCCCTCGACAGGGGCTCTACGAGCAGTACTTC
.	15	TRBD1	TRBV9	TRBJ1-4	CASSETGTGWEKLFF	TGTGCCAGCAGCGAAACTGGGACAGGATGGGAAAAACTGTTTTTT
.	16	.	TRBV7-3	TRBJ1-3	CASSLNAPGGGNTIYF	TGTGCCAGCAGCTTAAATGCCCCAGGCGGGGGAAACACCATATATTTT
.	14	TRBD1	TRBV2	TRBJ2-7	CASSEGQGSYEQYF	TGTGCCAGCAGTGAAGGACAGGGCTCCTACGAGCAGTACTTC
.	16	TRBD2	TRBV7-2	TRBJ2-1	CASSLEGRTRGNEQFF	TGTGCCAGCAGCTTAGAGGGGAGGACTAGAGGCAATGAGCAGTTCTTC
.	17	TRBD2	TRBV11-1	TRBJ2-2	CASSSRTSGSSAGELFF	TGTGCCAGCAGCTCCAGGACGAGCGGGAGTTCGGCCGGGGAGCTGTTTTTT
.	8	.	TRBV28	TRBJ2-1	CVWNEQFF	TGCGTCTGGAATGAGCAGTTCTTC
.	14	.	TRBV4-2	TRBJ2-5	CASSHSTTDGTQYF	TGTGCCAGCAGCCACAGTACGACTGACGGGACCCAGTACTTC
.	16	.	TRBV19	TRBJ2-2	CASSLPGSMVAGELFF	TGTGCCAGTAGTCTCCCGGGTAGCATGGTCGCCGGGGAGCTGTTTTTT
once	15	TRBD1	TRBV7-9	TRBJ1-3	CASRLDRGTGNTIYF	TGTGCCAGCAGATTGGACAGGGGGACCGGAAACACCATATATTTT
.	13	TRBD1	TRBV19	TRBJ1-1	CASRMDRGYEAFF	TGTGCCAGTAGGATGGACAGGGGATATGAAGCTTTCTTT
.	15	.	TRBV6-5	TRBJ1-1	CASRTGQHAGTEAFF	TGTGCCAGCAGGACGGGGCAGCACGCGGGGACTGAAGCTTTCTTT
.	17	TRBD1	TRBV18	TRBJ1-5	CASSPPRQGSGNQPQHF	TGTGCCAGCTCACCACCGAGACAGGGGAGTGGGAATCAGCCCCAGCATTTT
.	12	.	TRBV6-6	TRBJ1-2	CASTDANYGYTF	TGTGCCAGCACGGATGCTAACTATGGCTACACCTTC
.	13	.	TRBV28	TRBJ1-5	CASSSRGAGPQHF	TGTGCCAGCAGCTCCCGCGGTGCTGGGCCCCAGCATTTT
.	12	.	TRBV7-2	TRBJ2-7	CASSSTGYEQYF	TGTGCCAGCAGCTCAACAGGATACGAGCAGTACTTC